This T cell receptor (beta chain) was profiled in a study of cytotoxic CD8 clonotypes in ibrutinib-treated CLL. Whole-study findings and limits: Public clonotypes (which were uncommon) either contracted or remained stable on treatment. Progressing and sustained-remission patients had different sampling times.

Concerning this clone itself: Its antigen is as yet unknown. The junction differs from germline at one of its ends, possibly a read error.

The CDR3 runs to 15 residues. Germline V gives CDR1 SGHTA, CDR2 FQGNSA. Sequencing sought depths of 1 in 200,000 to 1 in 1 million T cells. Assay: immunoSEQ multiplex PCR; the TCRdb copy retains only in-frame clones and omits some. The sample records some 160,000 clones, over 65% being singletons. This chain joins TRBV7-2 and TRBJ1-4; D uncertain. The origin of this receptor is a human donor with chronic lymphocytic leukemia. The source material was PBMCs, sampled after 12 months of ibrutinib treatment. CDR3 bases: TGTGCCAGCAGCTTAGAGTCCCCGGTTGGCCAAAACCTGTTTTTT. This gives the protein CASSLESPVGQNLFF. Together with reference TRBV7-2 and TRBJ1-4, the CDR3 gives the full variable domain: GAGVSQSPSNKVTEKGKDVELRCDPISGHTALYWYRQSLGQGLEFLIYFQGNSAPDKSGLPSDRFSAERTGGSVSTLTIQRTQQEDSAVYLCASSLESPVGQNLFFGSGTQLSVL.